This TCR beta chain was retrieved from a study of CD8 T cells in Susac syndrome. Sequencing of TCR beta was undertaken in CD8+ and CD4+ T cells derived from blood. Negative isolation yielded CD4+ and CD8+ T cells, and FACS enriched TEMRA cells. RNA totalling roughly 0.45 to 1 ug underwent reverse transcription with random hexamers. The authors amplified TCR beta CDR3 across 54 Vbeta and 13 Jbeta using immunoSEQ multiplex PCR. TCRdb itself ran the immunoSEQ multiplex PCR reads through MiXCR, one entry per CDR3 protein. The sample shows 120,000 or so distinct CDR3 sequences, approximately 93% of them seen only once. The clonotype was recovered from a human donor with multiple sclerosis. The sample was CD4+ T cells from PBMCs.

The CDR3 loop is CASSQGVSQGAGGYTF. CDR3 coding DNA: TGCGCCAGCAGCCAGGGGGTCTCTCAGGGGGCTGGCGGCTACACCTTC. The gene calls are TRBV4-3 and TRBJ1-2, with 8 bases fitting TRBD1. Germline lookup yields CDR1 LGHNA and CDR2 YSLEER. Unmatched junction bases numbered 14, after V lost 3 bases and J lost 8 bases. The CDR3 length is 16 residues.